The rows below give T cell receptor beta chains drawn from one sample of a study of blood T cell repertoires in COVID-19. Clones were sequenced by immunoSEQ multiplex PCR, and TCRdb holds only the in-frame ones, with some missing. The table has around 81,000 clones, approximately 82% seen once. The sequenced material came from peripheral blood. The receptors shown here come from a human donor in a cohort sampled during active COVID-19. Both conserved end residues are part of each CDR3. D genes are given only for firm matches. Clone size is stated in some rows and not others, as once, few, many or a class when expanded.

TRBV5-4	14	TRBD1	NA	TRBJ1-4	TGTGCCAGCAGCCGGGCAGGGGGTGGGGAAAAACTGTTTTTT	CASSRAGGGEKLFF
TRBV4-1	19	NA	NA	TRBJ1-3	TGCGCCAGCAGCCAAGATCTTCGGGACTTAGGACGTAGGCGTAACACCATATATTTT	CASSQDLRDLGRRRNTIYF
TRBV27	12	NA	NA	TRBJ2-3	TGTGCCAGCAGCCCAGGCACAGATACGCAGTATTTT	CASSPGTDTQYF
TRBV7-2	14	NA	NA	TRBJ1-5	TGTGCCAGCAGCTTGACGGGAGCAACTCAGCCCCAGCATTTT	CASSLTGATQPQHF
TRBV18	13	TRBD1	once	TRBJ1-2	TGTGCCAGCTCACAGGGACAGGGGGATGTCTACACCTTC	CASSQGQGDVYTF
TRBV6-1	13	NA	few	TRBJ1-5	TGTGCCAGCAGTGAAAACGGGGATCAGCCCCAGCATTTT	CASSENGDQPQHF
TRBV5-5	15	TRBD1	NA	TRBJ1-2	TGTGCCAGCAGCCCGGCCCCGGGACAGGGGTATGGCTACACCTTC	CASSPAPGQGYGYTF
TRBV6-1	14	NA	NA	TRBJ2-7	TGTGCCAGCAGTGAAGCTTCCAGGACTTTTTGGCAGTACTTC	CASSEASRTFWQYF
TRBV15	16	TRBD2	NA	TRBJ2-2	TGTGCCACCAGCAGGGTTTACGGGGGGAGCACCGGGGAGCTGTTTTTT	CATSRVYGGSTGELFF
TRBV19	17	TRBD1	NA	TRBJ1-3	TGTGCCAGTAGTATCCAGGACAGGGCGTTCTCTGGAAACACCATATATTTT	CASSIQDRAFSGNTIYF
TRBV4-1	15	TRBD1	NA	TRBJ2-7	TGCGCCAGCAGCCGCACCACAGGGGGTCTCGACGAGCAGTACTTC	CASSRTTGGLDEQYF
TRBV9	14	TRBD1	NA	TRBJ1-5	TGTGCCAGCAGCCAGAGACAGGGCGGTCAGCCCCAGCATTTT	CASSQRQGGQPQHF
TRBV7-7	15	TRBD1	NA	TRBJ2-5	TGTGCTAGCAGCTCCGGGACAGGGGGCGCGGAGACCCAGTACTTC	CASSSGTGGAETQYF